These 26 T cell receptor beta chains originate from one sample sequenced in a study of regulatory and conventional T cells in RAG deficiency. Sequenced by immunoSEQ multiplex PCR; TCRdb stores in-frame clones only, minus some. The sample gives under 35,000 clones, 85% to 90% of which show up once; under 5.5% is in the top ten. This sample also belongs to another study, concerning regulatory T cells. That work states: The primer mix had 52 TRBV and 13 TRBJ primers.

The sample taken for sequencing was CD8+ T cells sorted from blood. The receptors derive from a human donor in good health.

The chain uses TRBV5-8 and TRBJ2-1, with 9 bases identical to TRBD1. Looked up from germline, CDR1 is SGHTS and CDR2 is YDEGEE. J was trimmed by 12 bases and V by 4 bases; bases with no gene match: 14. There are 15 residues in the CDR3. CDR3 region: CASSLGTGRVPGQFF. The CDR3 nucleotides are TGTGCCAGCAGCCTGGGGACAGGGAGGGTCCCGGGGCAGTTCTTC.

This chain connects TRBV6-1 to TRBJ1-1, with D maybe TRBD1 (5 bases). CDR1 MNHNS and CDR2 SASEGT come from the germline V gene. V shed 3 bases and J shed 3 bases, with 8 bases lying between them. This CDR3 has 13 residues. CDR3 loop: CASSDGGYTEAFF. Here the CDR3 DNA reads TGTGCCAGCAGTGATGGGGGATACACTGAAGCTTTCTTT.

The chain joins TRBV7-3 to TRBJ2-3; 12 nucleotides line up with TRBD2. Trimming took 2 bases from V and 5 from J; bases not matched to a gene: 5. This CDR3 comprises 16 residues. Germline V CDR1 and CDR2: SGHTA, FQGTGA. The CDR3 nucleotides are TGTGCCAGCAGCTTAGACCCTAGCGGGAGGGTAGATACGCAGTATTTT. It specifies CASSLDPSGRVDTQYF.

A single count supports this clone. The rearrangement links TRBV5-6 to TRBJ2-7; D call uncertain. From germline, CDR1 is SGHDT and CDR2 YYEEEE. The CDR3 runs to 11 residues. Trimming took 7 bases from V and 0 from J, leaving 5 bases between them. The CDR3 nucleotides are TGTGCCAGCGGGGTCTCCTACGAGCAGTACTTC. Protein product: CASGVSYEQYF.

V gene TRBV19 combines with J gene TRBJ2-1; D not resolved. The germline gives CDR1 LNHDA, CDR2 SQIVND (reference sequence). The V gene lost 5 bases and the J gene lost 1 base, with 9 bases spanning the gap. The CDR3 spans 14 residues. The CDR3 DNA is TGTGCCAGTAGTCCCCCGCGGTCCTACAATGAGCAGTTCTTC. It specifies CASSPPRSYNEQFF.

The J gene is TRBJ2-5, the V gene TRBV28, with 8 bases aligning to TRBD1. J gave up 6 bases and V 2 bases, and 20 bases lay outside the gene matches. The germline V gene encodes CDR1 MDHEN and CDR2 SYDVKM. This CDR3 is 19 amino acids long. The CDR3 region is CASSLRPGGATFFFQTQYF. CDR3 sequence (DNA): TGTGCCAGCAGTTTACGACCAGGGGGCGCGACTTTTTTTTTCCAGACCCAGTACTTC.

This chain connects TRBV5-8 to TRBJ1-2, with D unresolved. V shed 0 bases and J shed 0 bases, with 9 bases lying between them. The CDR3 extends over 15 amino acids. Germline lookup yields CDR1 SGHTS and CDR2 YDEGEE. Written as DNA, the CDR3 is TGTGCCAGCAGCTTGGTTGGCAGCTCTAACTATGGCTACACCTTC. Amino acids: CASSLVGSSNYGYTF.

CDR3 DNA sequence: TGTGCCAGCTCACCTGAGAGTGGTCCCAATGAGCAGTTCTTC. Translating it yields CASSPESGPNEQFF. The chain carries TRBV18 and TRBJ2-1; D unresolved. Germline CDR1 reads KGHSH; CDR2 reads LQKENI. This CDR3 contains 14 residues. V lost 3 bases to trimming and J lost 6 bases, with 12 bases between them.

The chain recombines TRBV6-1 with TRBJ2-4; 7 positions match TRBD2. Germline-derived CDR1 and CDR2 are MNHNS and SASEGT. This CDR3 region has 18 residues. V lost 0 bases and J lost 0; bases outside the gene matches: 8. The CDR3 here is CASSEAPGGGLAKNIQYF. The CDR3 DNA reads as TGTGCCAGCAGTGAAGCCCCGGGGGGAGGACTAGCCAAAAACATTCAGTACTTC.

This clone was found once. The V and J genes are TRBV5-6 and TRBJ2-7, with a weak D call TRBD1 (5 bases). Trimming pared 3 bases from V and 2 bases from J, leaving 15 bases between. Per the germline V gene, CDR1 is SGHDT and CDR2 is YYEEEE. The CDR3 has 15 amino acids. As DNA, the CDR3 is TGTGCCAGCAGCTCAAGAGCAGGGCCCACCTACGAGCAGTACTTC. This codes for CASSSRAGPTYEQYF.

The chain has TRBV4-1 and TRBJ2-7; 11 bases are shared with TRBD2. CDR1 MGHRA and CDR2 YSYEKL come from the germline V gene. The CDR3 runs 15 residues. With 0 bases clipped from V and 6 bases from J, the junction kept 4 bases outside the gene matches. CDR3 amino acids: CASSQDGGTSGEQYF. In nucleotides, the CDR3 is TGCGCCAGCAGCCAAGATGGCGGGACTAGCGGCGAGCAGTACTTC.

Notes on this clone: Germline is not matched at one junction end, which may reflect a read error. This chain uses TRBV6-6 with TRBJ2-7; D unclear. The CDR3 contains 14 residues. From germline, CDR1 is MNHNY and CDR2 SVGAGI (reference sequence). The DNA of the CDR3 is TGTGCCAGCAGTTACTCGTCGGATTCCCACGAGCAGTGCTTC. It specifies CASSYSSDSHEQCF.

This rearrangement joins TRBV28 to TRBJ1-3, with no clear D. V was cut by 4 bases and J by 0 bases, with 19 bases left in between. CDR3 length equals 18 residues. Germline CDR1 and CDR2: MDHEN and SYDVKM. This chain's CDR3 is CASSSPGIGPYSGNTIYF. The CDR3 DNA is TGTGCCAGCAGTTCCCCAGGTATAGGTCCCTACTCTGGAAACACCATATATTTT.

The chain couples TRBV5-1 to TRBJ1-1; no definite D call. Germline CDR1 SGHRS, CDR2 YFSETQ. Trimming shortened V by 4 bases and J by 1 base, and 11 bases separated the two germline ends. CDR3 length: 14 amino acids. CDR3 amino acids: CASSTTPSNTEAFF. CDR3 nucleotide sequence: TGCGCCAGCAGCACCACACCTTCGAACACTGAAGCTTTCTTT.

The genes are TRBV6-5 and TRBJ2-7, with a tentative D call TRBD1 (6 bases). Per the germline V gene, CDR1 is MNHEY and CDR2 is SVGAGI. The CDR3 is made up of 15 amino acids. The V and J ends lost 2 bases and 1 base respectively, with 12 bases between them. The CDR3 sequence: CASSYDQGFSYEQYF. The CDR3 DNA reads TGTGCCAGCAGTTACGATCAGGGGTTTTCCTACGAGCAGTACTTC.

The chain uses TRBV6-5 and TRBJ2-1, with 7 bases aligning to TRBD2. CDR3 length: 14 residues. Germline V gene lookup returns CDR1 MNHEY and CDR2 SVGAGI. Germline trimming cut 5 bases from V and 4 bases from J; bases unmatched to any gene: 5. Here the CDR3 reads CASSATGRYNEQFF. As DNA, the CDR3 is TGTGCCAGCAGTGCCACCGGGAGGTACAATGAGCAGTTCTTC.

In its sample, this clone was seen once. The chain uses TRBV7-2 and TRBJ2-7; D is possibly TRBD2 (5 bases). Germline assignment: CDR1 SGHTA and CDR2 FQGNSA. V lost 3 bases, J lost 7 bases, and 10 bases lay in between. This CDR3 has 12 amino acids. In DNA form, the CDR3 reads TGTGCCAGCAGCTTGCCGTCGGGAGAGCAGTACTTC. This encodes CASSLPSGEQYF.

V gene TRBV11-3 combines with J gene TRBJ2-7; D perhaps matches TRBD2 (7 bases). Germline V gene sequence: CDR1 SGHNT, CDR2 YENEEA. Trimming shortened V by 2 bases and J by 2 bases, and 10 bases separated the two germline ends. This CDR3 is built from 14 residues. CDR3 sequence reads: CASSLTGTTYEQYF. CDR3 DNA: TGTGCCAGCAGCTTAACAGGGACTACCTACGAGCAGTACTTC.

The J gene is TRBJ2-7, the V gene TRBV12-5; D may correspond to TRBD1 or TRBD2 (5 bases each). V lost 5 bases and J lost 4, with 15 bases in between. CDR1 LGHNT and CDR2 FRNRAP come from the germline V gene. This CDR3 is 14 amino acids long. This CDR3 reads CASGPGRIPYEQYF. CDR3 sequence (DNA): TGTGCTAGTGGTCCGGGACGCATCCCATACGAGCAGTACTTC.

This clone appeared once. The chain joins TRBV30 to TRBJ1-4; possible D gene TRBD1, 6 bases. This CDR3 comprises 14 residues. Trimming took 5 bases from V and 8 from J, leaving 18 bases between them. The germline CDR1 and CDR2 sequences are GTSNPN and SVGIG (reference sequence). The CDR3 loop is CAWATSGQREKLFF. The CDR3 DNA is TGTGCCTGGGCGACCTCTGGACAGAGGGAAAAACTGTTTTTT. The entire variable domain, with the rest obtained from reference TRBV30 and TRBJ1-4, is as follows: SQTIHQWPATLVQPVGSPLSLECTVEGTSNPNLYWYRQAAGRGLQLLFYSVGIGQISSEVPQNLSASRPQDRQFILSSKKLLLSDSGFYLCAWATSGQREKLFFGSGTQLSVL.

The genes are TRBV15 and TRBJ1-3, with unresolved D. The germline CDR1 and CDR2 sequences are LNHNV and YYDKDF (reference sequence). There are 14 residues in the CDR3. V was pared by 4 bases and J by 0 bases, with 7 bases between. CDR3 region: CATSTTSSGNTIYF. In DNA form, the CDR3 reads TGTGCCACCAGCACCACGAGCTCTGGAAACACCATATATTTT.

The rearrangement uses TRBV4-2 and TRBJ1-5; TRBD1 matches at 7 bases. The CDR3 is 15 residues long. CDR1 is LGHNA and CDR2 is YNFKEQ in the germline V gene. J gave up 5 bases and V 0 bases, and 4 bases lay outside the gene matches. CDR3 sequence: CASSQENRGYQPQHF. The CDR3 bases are TGTGCCAGCAGCCAAGAAAACAGGGGTTATCAGCCCCAGCATTTT.

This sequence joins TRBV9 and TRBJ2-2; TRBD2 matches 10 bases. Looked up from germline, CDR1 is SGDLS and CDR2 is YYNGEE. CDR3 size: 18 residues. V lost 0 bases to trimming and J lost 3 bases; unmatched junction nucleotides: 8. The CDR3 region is CASSVEGTGTSDTGELFF. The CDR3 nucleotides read TGTGCCAGCAGCGTAGAAGGAACCGGGACTAGCGACACCGGGGAGCTGTTTTTT.

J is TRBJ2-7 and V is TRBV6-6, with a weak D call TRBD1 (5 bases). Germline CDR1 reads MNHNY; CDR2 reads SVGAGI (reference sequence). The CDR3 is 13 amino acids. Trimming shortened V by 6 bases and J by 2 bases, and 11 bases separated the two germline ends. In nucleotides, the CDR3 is TGTGCCAGCAGCGACGACAGCCCCTACGAGCAGTACTTC. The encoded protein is CASSDDSPYEQYF.

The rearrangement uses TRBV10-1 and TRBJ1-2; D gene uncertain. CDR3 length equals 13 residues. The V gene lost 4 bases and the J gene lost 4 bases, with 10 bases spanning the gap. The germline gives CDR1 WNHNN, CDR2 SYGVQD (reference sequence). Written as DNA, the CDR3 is TGCGCCAGCAGTGTGGGCAAGACCTATGGCTACACCTTC. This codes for CASSVGKTYGYTF.

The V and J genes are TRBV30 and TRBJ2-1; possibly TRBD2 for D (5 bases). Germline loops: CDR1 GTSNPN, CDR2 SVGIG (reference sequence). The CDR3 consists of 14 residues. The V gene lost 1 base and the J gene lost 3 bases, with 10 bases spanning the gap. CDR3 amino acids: CAWSGTSFYNEQFF. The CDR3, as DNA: TGTGCCTGGAGTGGGACTTCCTTCTACAATGAGCAGTTCTTC.